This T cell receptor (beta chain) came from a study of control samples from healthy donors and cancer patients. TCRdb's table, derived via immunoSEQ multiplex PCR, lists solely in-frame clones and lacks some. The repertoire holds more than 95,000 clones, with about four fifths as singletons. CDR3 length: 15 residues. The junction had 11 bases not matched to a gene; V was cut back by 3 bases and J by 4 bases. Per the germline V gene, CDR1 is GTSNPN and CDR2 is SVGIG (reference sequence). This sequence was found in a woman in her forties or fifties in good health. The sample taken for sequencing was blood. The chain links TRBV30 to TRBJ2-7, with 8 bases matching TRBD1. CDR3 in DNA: TGTGCCTGGAGCGGTGACAGGGGAGGATCGTACGAGCAGTACTTC. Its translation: CAWSGDRGGSYEQYF.